A selection of T cell receptor beta chains follows, all from one sample in a study of blood T cell repertoires in COVID-19. Profiled with immunoSEQ multiplex PCR; TCRdb holds only in-frame clones, not every one. The sample has a few hundred thousand clones, under 90% seen once; the top ten hold under 11%. Sequencing used PBMCs or T cells enriched from blood (not recorded which). The receptors were gathered from a woman aged 18-35 years who had recovered from COVID-19. CDR3s include the opening cysteine and the closing phenylalanine or tryptophan. A D gene is named only where the DNA matches it firmly. For some rows the clone size is stated as once, few or many, or as a class when expanded; others skip it.

size | J | V | D | DNA | CDR3
NA | TRBJ2-7 | TRBV30 | NA | TGTGCCTGGAGTTTCCAGGGGGGTTACTCCTACGAGCAGTACTTC | CAWSFQGGYSYEQYF
NA | TRBJ1-1 | TRBV5-1 | NA | TGCGCCAGCAGCACTGCTCTAGGGGGCACTGAAGCTTTCTTT | CASSTALGGTEAFF
NA | TRBJ1-1 | TRBV15 | NA | TGTGCCACCAGTCTTAACACTGAAGCTTTCTTT | CATSLNTEAFF
NA | TRBJ1-1 | TRBV5-1 | NA | TGCGCCAGCAGCTTAGTAGGGGGTGGGCAGTACACTGAAGCTTTCTTT | CASSLVGGGQYTEAFF
NA | TRBJ1-6 | TRBV28 | NA | TGTGCCAGCAGTAGTACGATAGCCTTAGGGGGTTCACCCCTCCACTTT | CASSSTIALGGSPLHF
NA | TRBJ2-5 | TRBV9 | TRBD2 | TGTGCCAGCAGCGGTTCCAGCGGGAGAGGAGAGACCCAGTACTTC | CASSGSSGRGETQYF
NA | TRBJ1-2 | TRBV18 | NA | TGTGCCAGCTCACCATCAGGGGAGGGCTATGGCTACACCTTC | CASSPSGEGYGYTF
NA | TRBJ2-5 | TRBV5-6 | TRBD2 | TGTGCCAGCAGCGCAGGACTAGAGGAGACCCAGTACTTC | CASSAGLEETQYF
NA | TRBJ1-2 | TRBV5-1 | TRBD1 | TGCGCCAGCAGCTTGGCCGGGGACAGGGGTCAAGATGGCTACACCTTC | CASSLAGDRGQDGYTF
NA | TRBJ1-2 | TRBV6-5 | NA | TGTGCCAGCTCGCCCGGCGGGGGGACCTATGGCTACACCTTC | CASSPGGGTYGYTF
NA | TRBJ1-2 | TRBV29-1 | NA | TGCAGCGTTGAAGGGGTACGGGACAACGCTAACTATGGCTACACCTTC | CSVEGVRDNANYGYTF
NA | TRBJ1-2 | TRBV15 | NA | TGTGCCACCAGCAGAGATCTGGGGGGTTTCTATGGCTACACCTTC | CATSRDLGGFYGYTF
NA | TRBJ1-1 | TRBV28 | NA | TGTGCCAGCAGTTTACTTCAGGGCAGGATCCCCACTGAAGCTTTCTTT | CASSLLQGRIPTEAFF
NA | TRBJ1-6 | TRBV7-8 | TRBD1 | TGTGCCAGCAGCTCTGGCCCGACAGGGGGTCCACCCCTCCACTTT | CASSSGPTGGPPLHF
once | TRBJ2-5 | TRBV30 | TRBD2 | TGTGCCTGGCGTAACGGGGGGGCGGGAGAGACCCAGTACTTC | CAWRNGGAGETQYF
NA | TRBJ1-3 | TRBV30 | NA | TGTGCCTGGAGTCCTTTGGGTGGGAGCTCTGGAAACACCATATATTTT | CAWSPLGGSSGNTIYF
once | TRBJ2-2 | TRBV28 | TRBD1 | TGTGCCAGCAGTATCCCACCAGGGGGAACCGCGAACACCGGGGAGCTGTTTTTT | CASSIPPGGTANTGELFF
NA | TRBJ2-1 | TRBV13 | NA | TGTGCCAGCAGCTTACCACCCAGGGGTGGTTGGAATGAGCAGTTCTTC | CASSLPPRGGWNEQFF
NA | TRBJ2-7 | TRBV10-2 | TRBD1 | TGCGCCAGCATAAGAGAAGGGGGCCACGAGCAGTACTTC | CASIREGGHEQYF
NA | TRBJ1-2 | TRBV7-2 | TRBD1 | TGTGCCAGCAGCTGGGGACAGGGGACTAACTATGGCTACACCTTC | CASSWGQGTNYGYTF
NA | TRBJ2-7 | TRBV7-8 | NA | TGTGCCAGCAGCTTTAGGGGGAACCGCTACGAGCAGTACTTC | CASSFRGNRYEQYF
NA | TRBJ1-6 | TRBV19 | NA | TGTGCCAGTATGCCAGGGGAGATAGATTCACCCCTCCACTTT | CASMPGEIDSPLHF
NA | TRBJ1-1 | TRBV12-3/TRBV12-4 | NA | TGTGCCAGCAGTTTTAACAGGAACACTGAAGCTTTCTTT | CASSFNRNTEAFF
NA | TRBJ2-1 | TRBV19 | NA | TGTGCCACCGCGCCTCGCAGGAACGAGCAGTTCTTC | CATAPRRNEQFF
NA | TRBJ1-4 | TRBV6-5 | NA | TGTGCCAGCGGCCCAGCCGGGGGAAAACTGTTTTTT | CASGPAGGKLFF
NA | TRBJ2-2 | TRBV18 | NA | TGTGCCAGCTCACCACAGTCCCTAGAGAACACCGGGGAGCTGTTTTTT | CASSPQSLENTGELFF
NA | TRBJ2-7 | TRBV28 | TRBD2 | TGTGCCAGCACCCCAAGGTCTAGCGGGAGCTACGAGCAGTACTTC | CASTPRSSGSYEQYF
NA | TRBJ2-1 | TRBV2 | NA | TGTGCCAGCAGTGACCAGCGGGTCTTCAATGAGCAGTTCTTC | CASSDQRVFNEQFF
NA | TRBJ1-6 | TRBV7-9 | NA | TGTGCCAGCAGCTTAATTTTTATTGGGGCAAGCTCCTATAATTCACCCCTCCACTTT | CASSLIFIGASSYNSPLHF